These 18 T cell receptor beta chains were sequenced from one sample in a study of T cell repertoires in aging, cancer and after chemotherapy. The template was genomic DNA from peripheral blood, not RNA. Rearranged V-D-J TRB sequences were amplified with a mixed TRB-A/B primer pool. MiXCR, run by TCRdb on the multiplex PCR reads, gives a single entry per CDR3 protein. The sample carries roughly 10,000 distinct CDR3 sequences, roughly 35% recorded once. The sequenced sample was blood. The receptors derive from a human donor in good health.

By proportion, this clonotype is medium-sized. The chain has TRBV19 and TRBJ2-5; no definite D call. Germline CDR1 LNHDA, CDR2 SQIVND (reference sequence). The CDR3 runs 13 residues. Between the trimmed V and J ends, which lost 6 bases and 2 bases, there was a span of 10 bases. The CDR3 DNA follows: TGTGCCAGTAGGCGGAAACCACAAGAGACCCAGTACTTC. It is translated as CASRRKPQETQYF.

This clonotype is medium-sized by share. V and J are TRBV19 and TRBJ2-5; D might be TRBD2 (6 bases). The ends were cut back, 6 bases at V and 1 base at J, with 15 bases in the middle. Germline lookup yields CDR1 LNHDA and CDR2 SQIVND (reference sequence). The CDR3 spans 15 residues. The CDR3 DNA reads as TGTGCCAGTAGCCTCGGGGGACGGGGCCAAGAGACCCAGTACTTC. This translates into CASSLGGRGQETQYF.

By share, this clonotype counts as medium-sized. The gene calls are TRBV6-2 or TRBV6-3 and TRBJ2-7; 8 bases agree with TRBD1. Germline trimming cut 5 bases from V and 0 bases from J; bases unmatched to any gene: 6. CDR1 and CDR2 from the germline V gene are MNHEY and SVGEGT. The CDR3 contains 15 residues. CDR3 residues: CASSLQGAGSYEQYF. The CDR3, as DNA: TGTGCCAGCAGTCTCCAGGGGGCAGGCTCCTACGAGCAGTACTTC.

The V call is TRBV6-5, the J call TRBJ2-1; 11 bases are shared with TRBD2. Germline CDR1 is MNHEY and CDR2 is SVGAGI. The V segment lost 0 bases and the J segment 7 bases; nucleotides outside the gene matches: 8. The CDR3 has 17 residues. CDR3 DNA sequence: TGTGCCAGCAGTTACTCGACCGCTAGCGGGAGGTCGAATGAGCAGTTCTTC. Translation: CASSYSTASGRSNEQFF.

This clonotype is medium-sized by share. V gene TRBV6-5 combines with J gene TRBJ2-7; 9 bases are shared with TRBD2. The junction had 2 bases not matched to a gene; V was cut back by 0 bases and J by 2 bases. Germline V lookup: CDR1 MNHEY, CDR2 SVGAGI. This CDR3 is 15 amino acids long. CDR3 sequence reads: CASSYSSSGTYEQYF. DNA for the CDR3: TGTGCCAGCAGTTACTCGTCTAGCGGGACCTACGAGCAGTACTTC.

In its sample, this clonotype was seen a few times. This chain uses TRBV6-2 or TRBV6-3 with TRBJ1-1; no clear D. This CDR3 comprises 15 residues. V was trimmed by 3 bases and J by 1 base, leaving 12 bases between them. Germline lookup yields CDR1 MNHEY and CDR2 SVGEGT. CDR3 region: CASSYVRSANTEAFF. CDR3 nucleotide sequence: TGTGCCAGCAGTTATGTGAGATCCGCGAACACTGAAGCTTTCTTT.

The rearrangement links TRBV29-1 to TRBJ2-4, with 7 bases matching TRBD1. Germline V gene sequence: CDR1 SQVTM, CDR2 ANQGSEA. V gave up 5 bases and J gave up 8 bases; unmatched junction bases: 3. The CDR3 length is 11 residues. The CDR3 protein is CSVKGTDIQYF. The CDR3 DNA sequence: TGCAGCGTTAAGGGGACAGACATTCAGTACTTC. The variable domain in full, with the rest retrieved from reference TRBV29-1 and TRBJ2-4, is SAVISQKPSRDICQRGTSLTIQCQVDSQVTMMFWYRQQPGQSLTLIATANQGSEATYESGFVIDKFPISRPNLTFSTLTVSNMSPEDSSIYLCSVKGTDIQYFGAGTRLSVL.

Of note for this clonotype: An end of the junction does not agree with germline; a read error may underlie this. V is TRBV29-1 and J is TRBJ1-3; 9 bases line up with TRBD1. Germline V CDR1 and CDR2: SQVTM, ANQGSEA. The CDR3 consists of 15 residues. CDR3 in DNA: TGCAGCGCTGGGACAGGGACCAACTCTGGAAACACCATTTATTTT. Translated: CSAGTGTNSGNTIYF.

This clonotype is deemed medium-sized. The chain links TRBV29-1 to TRBJ2-1; D is ambiguous. The CDR3 consists of 13 residues. V lost 6 bases, J lost 3 bases, and 12 bases lay in between. CDR1 is SQVTM, CDR2 ANQGSEA, per germline. The CDR3 nucleotides are TGCAGCGTGGTTGGCCAAGGCTACAATGAGCAGTTCTTC. It translates to CSVVGQGYNEQFF.

The V and J genes are TRBV19 and TRBJ2-7, with D perhaps matching TRBD2 (5 bases). CDR3 length equals 14 residues. V lost 5 bases, J lost 1 base, and 12 bases lay in between. The germline V gene has CDR1 LNHDA and CDR2 SQIVND (reference sequence). CDR3 in amino acids: CASSSGVGSYEQYF. CDR3 bases: TGTGCCAGTAGTTCCGGGGTAGGATCCTACGAGCAGTACTTC.

The J gene is TRBJ2-5, the V gene TRBV6-1, with D perhaps TRBD1 (6 bases). The CDR3 runs to 15 residues. CDR1 is MNHNS and CDR2 is SASEGT in the germline V gene. V dropped 7 bases and J dropped 0 bases, with 15 bases sitting between them. CDR3 DNA sequence: TGTGCCAGCATGAGGGGACAACTATACCAAGAGACCCAGTACTTC. This codes for CASMRGQLYQETQYF.

This sequence joins TRBV29-1 and TRBJ2-4; 14 bases agree with TRBD2. The CDR3 has 15 amino acids. Germline CDR1 reads SQVTM; CDR2 reads ANQGSEA. Trimming took 7 bases from V and 8 from J; bases not matched to a gene: 10. The CDR3 sequence is CSASGTSGSLDIQYF. In DNA, the CDR3 is TGCAGCGCTTCCGGGACTAGCGGGAGTCTTGACATTCAGTACTTC.

This clonotype has only a few counts. The chain employs TRBV6-5 and TRBJ1-1, with D tentatively TRBD1 (5 bases). CDR1 and CDR2 from the germline V gene are MNHEY and SVGAGI. CDR3 length equals 17 residues. The ends were cut back, 0 bases at V and 1 base at J, with 15 bases in the middle. In nucleotides, the CDR3 is TGTGCCAGCAGTTACTCCGGGGGAGGGCCTAAGAACACTGAAGCTTTCTTT. This encodes CASSYSGGGPKNTEAFF.

The rearrangement joins TRBV30 to TRBJ1-6; no clear D gene. V lost 1 base, J lost 6 bases, and 1 base lay in between. This CDR3 comprises 11 residues. Germline lookup yields CDR1 GTSNPN and CDR2 SVGIG (reference sequence). The CDR3 reads CAWSANSPLHF. The CDR3 DNA is TGTGCCTGGAGTGCTAATTCACCCCTCCACTTT. Full variable domain (rest looked up from reference TRBV30 and TRBJ1-6): SQTIHQWPATLVQPVGSPLSLECTVEGTSNPNLYWYRQAAGRGLQLLFYSVGIGQISSEVPQNLSASRPQDRQFILSSKKLLLSDSGFYLCAWSANSPLHFGNGTRLTVT.

The chain employs TRBV29-1 and TRBJ1-1, with D maybe TRBD1 (6 bases). V was shortened by 3 bases and J by 2 bases, with 19 bases between the two germline ends. Per germline, CDR1 SQVTM and CDR2 ANQGSEA. This CDR3 spans 16 amino acids. The CDR3 sequence: CSVESPSRGRNTEAFF. The CDR3 nucleotides read TGCAGCGTTGAGTCTCCTTCTCGGGGGCGCAACACTGAAGCTTTCTTT.

In its sample, this clonotype was seen a few times. V is TRBV6-2 or TRBV6-3 and J is TRBJ2-7, with D maybe TRBD2 (5 bases). Trimming removed 2 bases from V and 2 bases from J, with 13 bases in between. The CDR3 covers 15 residues. Germline V CDR1 and CDR2: MNHEY, SVGEGT. The CDR3 DNA reads as TGTGCCAGCAGTTACCTTTTACTAGAAGCCTACGAGCAGTACTTC. It encodes CASSYLLLEAYEQYF.

The rearrangement links TRBV6-5 to TRBJ2-7, with a tentative D call TRBD2 (5 bases). Trimming took off 5 bases at V and 2 bases at J, with 10 bases between the two ends. The CDR3 consists of 13 residues. The V gene's germline CDR1 is MNHEY and CDR2 SVGAGI. The CDR3 reads CASSGPGAYEQYF. CDR3 nucleotides: TGTGCCAGCAGTGGTCCCGGGGCCTACGAGCAGTACTTC.

This clonotype has just a few counts. The chain is built from TRBV30 and TRBJ2-7, with 10 positions matching TRBD2. This CDR3 spans 12 amino acids. The V gene end was trimmed by 4 bases and the J gene end by 5 bases; junction bases not matched to a gene: 2. Germline V gives CDR1 GTSNPN, CDR2 SVGIG (reference sequence). In DNA, the CDR3 is TGTGCCTGGAATCTAGCGGGAGACGAGCAGTACTTC. It yields the protein CAWNLAGDEQYF.